This T cell receptor beta chain is drawn from a study of PD-1 blockade in mismatch repair-deficient tumors. Study-level background: Enrolled about 2013-2016, patients had progressing, pretreated mismatch repair-deficient cancers of 12 types. Findings of the study overall: After pembrolizumab, tumor-resident clones rose rapidly, then generally contracted before radiologic responses.

This CDR3 is built from 13 residues. Germline V gene data show CDR1 as SGHTA and CDR2 as FQGTGA. After removal of 5 bases from V and 5 bases from J, the junction contained 6 bases not matched to a gene. Comments on this clone: Its antigen is unidentified.

Sequenced by immunoSEQ multiplex PCR; TCRdb stores in-frame clones only, minus some. The sample comprises roughly 49,000 clones, 77% of which are singletons, and roughly 3.3% rests with the top ten. The TCR-sequenced patients were a few responders to pembrolizumab. The material was PBMCs, obtained before pembrolizumab treatment. The chain links TRBV7-3 to TRBJ2-7; 7 bases are shared with TRBD1. This TCR was sampled from an adult with mismatch repair-deficient cancer. CDR3 residues: CASSPGTVHEQYF. The CDR3 coding sequence is TGTGCCAGCAGCCCCGGGACAGTCCACGAGCAGTACTTC.